These T cell receptor beta chains were read from a single sample in a study of T cells after yellow fever vaccination. MiXCR, run by TCRdb on the 5' RACE reads, gives a single entry per CDR3 protein. The table shows 400,000 or so distinct CDR3 sequences, with more than 9% occurring only once. This specimen consisted of PBMCs, obtained on the day of the first yellow fever vaccination. The source of these receptors is a young man who received the YFV17D yellow fever vaccine. CDR3s leave out the opening cysteine and the closing phenylalanine or tryptophan.

>TRBV5-1
ASSPAGLGNTDTQY
>TRBV7-6
ASSFSGQRLSNTGELF
>TRBV5-1
ASSTRGFLNTEAF
>TRBV11-3
AREQGLGSNQPQH
>TRBV7-2
ASRRQALMKRLF
>TRBV6-1
ASRALNGEQF
>TRBV7-9
ASSSLTGTYNEQF
>TRBV6-5
ASRPNWGKLF
>TRBV5-4
ASSRTWTSSEQF
>TRBV27
ASSPLTSGGPETQY
>TRBV12-3/TRBV12-4
ASSFRGSGNTIY
>TRBV6-2/TRBV6-3
ASSSGLAGVFTDTQY
>TRBV28
ASSNLDRIEETQY
>TRBV20-1
SALGQGMAEAF
>TRBV6-2/TRBV6-3
AGREVGSPGELF
>TRBV5-4
ASSLGGAGGLQRSIQY
>TRBV4-3
ASSHLMGGH
>TRBV12-3/TRBV12-4
ASSLSTGGGDYSNQPQH
>TRBV10-3
ATRTSGTGELF
>TRBV15
ATSTRTGLEQY
>TRBV7-2
ASSPGQGSDTQY
>TRBV5-1
ATGPDSRSYNEQF
>TRBV12-3/TRBV12-4
ASSFGSRNTEAF
>TRBV5-1
ASSLMGTGDLLAKNIQY
>TRBV7-9
ASSLVDSSLYEQY
>TRBV5-6
ASRLYKQTVNYGYT
>TRBV12-3/TRBV12-4
ASRRLAGGHNEQF
>TRBV12-3/TRBV12-4
ASSAGTLSWGTQY
>TRBV4-3
ASSQDTQSGNTIY
>TRBV7-9
ASSSGQPWSDTQY
>TRBV12-3/TRBV12-4
ASRPDVANQPQH
>TRBV20-1
SVGMPQH